The 8 T cell receptor beta chains presented below share a single source sample, sequenced in a study of identical twins. One entry per CDR3 protein, called by TCRdb with MiXCR from the 5' RACE reads. The data show some 790,000 distinct CDR3 sequences, with about 18% seen just once and less than 15% held by the top ten. Another study also made use of these data, one on T cells expressing NK-cell markers.

Sequencing used PBMCs. These receptors were collected from a woman aged 18 to 35 in good health.

This clonotype has more than one count but fewer than ten. The CDR3 nucleotides read TGCAGTGCCCCGACAGGATTCTTTGGCTACACCTTC. It yields the protein CSAPTGFFGYTF. This sequence joins TRBV20-1 and TRBJ1-2; possible D gene TRBD1, 6 bases. In germline, CDR1 is DFQATT, CDR2 SNEGSKA (reference sequence). This CDR3 has 12 amino acids. Trimming left V 6 bases short and J 7 bases short, with 15 bases between.

This chain uses TRBV15 with TRBJ2-1; no clear D gene. The CDR3 has 11 residues. CDR1 and CDR2 from the germline V gene are LNHNV and YYDKDF (reference sequence). Deletions cut 4 bases from V and 12 bases from J, with 10 bases between. This CDR3 reads CATSTGLVQFF. DNA of the CDR3: TGTGCCACCAGCACAGGATTGGTGCAGTTCTTC.

This clonotype was found a few times. This chain uses TRBV6-5 with TRBJ2-7; the match to TRBD1 covers 7 bases. Germline CDR1 MNHEY, CDR2 SVGAGI. CDR3 length: 15 amino acids. V was clipped by 2 bases and J by 4 bases; unmatched bases: 8. CDR3 DNA sequence: TGTGCCAGCAGTTACCAGGGCAGGGGGATTTACGAGCAGTACTTC. This codes for CASSYQGRGIYEQYF.

The chain couples TRBV25-1 to TRBJ2-3; D possibly corresponds to TRBD2 (6 bases). Germline V gene lookup returns CDR1 MGHDK and CDR2 SYGVNS. Trimming stripped 3 bases from V and 11 bases from J, with 18 bases between. The CDR3 runs to 14 residues. The CDR3 DNA is TGTGCCAGCAGTGAGCAGGGTGGGGGACTGATGCAGTATTTT. Residues: CASSEQGGGLMQYF.

The chain employs TRBV6-2 or TRBV6-3 and TRBJ2-1; D is ambiguous. The ends were cut back, 4 bases at V and 4 bases at J, with 14 bases in the middle. CDR1 and CDR2 (germline): MNHEY, SVGEGT. The CDR3 spans 15 residues. CDR3 protein: CASSLGGHPYNEQFF. The CDR3 DNA reads as TGTGCCAGCAGTTTAGGTGGGCACCCGTACAATGAGCAGTTCTTC.

This chain uses TRBV9 with TRBJ2-1; D is uncertain. The CDR3 is made up of 13 amino acids. Trimming pared 6 bases from V and 5 bases from J, leaving 12 bases between. Looked up from germline, CDR1 is SGDLS and CDR2 is YYNGEE. The CDR3 reads CASKPRMNNEQFF. The CDR3 DNA follows: TGTGCCAGCAAACCGCGCATGAACAATGAGCAGTTCTTC.

This clonotype appeared many times. This chain uses TRBV5-6 with TRBJ2-1; D may be TRBD1 (7 bases). The CDR3 runs to 11 residues. The V end was cut by 2 bases, the J end by 12 bases, with 9 bases between. Germline V gene sequence: CDR1 SGHDT, CDR2 YYEEEE. CDR3 bases: TGTGCCAGCAGCTTTCAGGGGGGGCAGTTCTTC. This gives the protein CASSFQGGQFF.

This clonotype was recorded at least ten times. The rearrangement links TRBV6-2 or TRBV6-3 to TRBJ2-7; no clear D gene. The CDR3 is 12 amino acids. The V gene's germline CDR1 is MNHEY and CDR2 SVGEGT. V lost 8 bases, J lost 2 bases, and 10 bases lay in between. The CDR3, as DNA: TGTGCCAGCGGGAAGGTTCCCTACGAGCAGTACTTC. Its translation: CASGKVPYEQYF.